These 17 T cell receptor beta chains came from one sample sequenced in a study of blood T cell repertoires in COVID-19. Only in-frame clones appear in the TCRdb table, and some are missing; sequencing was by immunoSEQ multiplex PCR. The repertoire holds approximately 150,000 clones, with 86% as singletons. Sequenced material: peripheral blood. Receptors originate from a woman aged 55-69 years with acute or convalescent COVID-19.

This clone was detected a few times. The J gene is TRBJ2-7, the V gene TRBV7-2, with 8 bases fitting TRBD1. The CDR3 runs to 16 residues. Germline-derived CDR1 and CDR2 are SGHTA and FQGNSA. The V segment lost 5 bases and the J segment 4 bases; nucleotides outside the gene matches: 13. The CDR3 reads CASSPRHSGGAYEQYF. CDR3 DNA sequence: TGTGCCAGCAGCCCGAGGCATTCAGGGGGCGCGTACGAGCAGTACTTC.

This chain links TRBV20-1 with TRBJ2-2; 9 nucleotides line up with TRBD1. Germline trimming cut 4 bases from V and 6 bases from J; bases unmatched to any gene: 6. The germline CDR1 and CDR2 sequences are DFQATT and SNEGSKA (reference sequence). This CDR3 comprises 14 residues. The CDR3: CSAIDRGFAGELFF. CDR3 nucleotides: TGCAGTGCTATTGACAGGGGGTTCGCCGGGGAGCTGTTTTTT.

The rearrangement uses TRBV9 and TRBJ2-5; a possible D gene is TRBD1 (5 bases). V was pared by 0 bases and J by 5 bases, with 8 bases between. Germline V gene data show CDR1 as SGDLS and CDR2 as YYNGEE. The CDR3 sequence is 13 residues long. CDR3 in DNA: TGTGCCAGCAGCGTAGTTGGGGCGGAGACCCAGTACTTC. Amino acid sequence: CASSVVGAETQYF. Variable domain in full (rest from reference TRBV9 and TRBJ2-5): DSGVTQTPKHLITATGQRVTLRCSPRSGDLSVYWYQQSLDQGLQFLIQYYNGEERAKGNILERFSAQQFPDLHSELNLSSLELGDSALYFCASSVVGAETQYFGPGTRLLVL.

CDR3 nucleotide sequence: TGTGCCTGGAGGACCTACGAGGGTCTCAGCTATGGCTACACCTTC. Translated, it gives CAWRTYEGLSYGYTF. J is TRBJ1-2 and V is TRBV30; D is ambiguous. Germline values: CDR1 GTSNPN, CDR2 SVGIG (reference sequence). V gave up 3 bases and J gave up 4 bases, with 18 bases separating them. The CDR3 contains 15 residues.

CDR3 coding DNA: TGTGCCACCAGCAGTCGGGGGGTACGACCTGAAGCTTTCTTT. Amino acid sequence: CATSSRGVRPEAFF. J is TRBJ1-1 and V is TRBV15; possibly TRBD1 for D (5 bases). The CDR3 is 14 amino acids. Germline lookup yields CDR1 LNHNV and CDR2 YYDKDF (reference sequence). Trimming shortened V by 3 bases and J by 6 bases, and 14 bases separated the two germline ends.

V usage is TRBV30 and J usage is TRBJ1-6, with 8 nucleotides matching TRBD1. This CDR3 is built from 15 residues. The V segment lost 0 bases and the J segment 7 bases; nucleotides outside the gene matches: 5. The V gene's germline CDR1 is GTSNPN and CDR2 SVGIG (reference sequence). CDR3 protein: CAWSVTDRGNSPLHF. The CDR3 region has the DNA TGTGCCTGGAGTGTTACCGACAGGGGCAATTCACCCCTCCACTTT.

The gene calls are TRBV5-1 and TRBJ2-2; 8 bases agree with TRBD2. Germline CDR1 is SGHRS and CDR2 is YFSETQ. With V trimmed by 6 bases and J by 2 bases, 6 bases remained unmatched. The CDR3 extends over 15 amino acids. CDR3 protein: CASTGGDVNTGELFF. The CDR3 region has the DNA TGCGCCAGCACGGGAGGGGACGTTAACACCGGGGAGCTGTTTTTT.

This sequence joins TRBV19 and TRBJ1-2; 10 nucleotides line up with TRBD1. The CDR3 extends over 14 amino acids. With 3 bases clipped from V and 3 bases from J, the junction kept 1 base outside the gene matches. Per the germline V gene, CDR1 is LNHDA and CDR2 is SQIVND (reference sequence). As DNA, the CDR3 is TGTGCCAGTAGTATGGACAGGGGGTACTATGGCTACACCTTC. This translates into CASSMDRGYYGYTF.

In nucleotides, the CDR3 is TGTGCCAGCAGAATAGGGGGCGGGCTGGGGACCGGGGAGCTGTTTTTT. Translation gives CASRIGGGLGTGELFF. J is TRBJ2-2 and V is TRBV28, with 7 bases fitting TRBD1. This CDR3 is built from 16 residues. V lost 6 bases and J lost 5; bases outside the gene matches: 12. CDR1 and CDR2 (germline): MDHEN, SYDVKM.

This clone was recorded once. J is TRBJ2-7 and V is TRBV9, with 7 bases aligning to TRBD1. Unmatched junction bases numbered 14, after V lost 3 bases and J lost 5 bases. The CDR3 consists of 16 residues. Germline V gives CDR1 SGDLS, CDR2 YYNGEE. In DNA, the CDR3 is TGTGCCAGCAGCGGGAGTCTTACAGGGGCGGCGGACGAGCAGTACTTC. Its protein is CASSGSLTGAADEQYF.

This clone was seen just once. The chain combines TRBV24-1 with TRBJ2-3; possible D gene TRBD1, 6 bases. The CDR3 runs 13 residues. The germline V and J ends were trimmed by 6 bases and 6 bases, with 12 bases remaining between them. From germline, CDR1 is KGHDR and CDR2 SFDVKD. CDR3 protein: CATSYRAGDTQYF. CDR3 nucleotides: TGTGCCACCAGTTACAGGGCAGGCGATACGCAGTATTTT.

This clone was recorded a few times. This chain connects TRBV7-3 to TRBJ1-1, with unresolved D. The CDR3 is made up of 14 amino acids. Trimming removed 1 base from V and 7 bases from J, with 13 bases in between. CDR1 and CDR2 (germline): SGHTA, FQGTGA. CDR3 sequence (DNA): TGTGCCAGCAGCTTAAACTTCAACAGTCGTGAAGCTTTCTTT. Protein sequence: CASSLNFNSREAFF.

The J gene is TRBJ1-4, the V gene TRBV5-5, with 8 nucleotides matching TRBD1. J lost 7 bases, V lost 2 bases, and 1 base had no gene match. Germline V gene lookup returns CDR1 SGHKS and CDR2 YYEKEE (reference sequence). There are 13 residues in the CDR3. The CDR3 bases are TGTGCCAGCAGCTTCGACAGGGGTGAAAAACTGTTTTTT. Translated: CASSFDRGEKLFF.

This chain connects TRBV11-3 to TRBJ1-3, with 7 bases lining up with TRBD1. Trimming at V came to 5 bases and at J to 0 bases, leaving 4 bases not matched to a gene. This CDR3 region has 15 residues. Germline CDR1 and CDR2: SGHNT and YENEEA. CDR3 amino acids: CASSARQGSGNTIYF. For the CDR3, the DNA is TGTGCCAGCAGCGCACGACAGGGCTCTGGAAACACCATATATTTT.

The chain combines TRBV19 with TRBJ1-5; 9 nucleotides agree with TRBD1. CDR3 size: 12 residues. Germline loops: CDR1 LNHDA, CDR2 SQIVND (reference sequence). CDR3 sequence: CATGTGNQPQHF. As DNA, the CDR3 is TGTGCTACTGGGACAGGGAATCAGCCCCAGCATTTT.

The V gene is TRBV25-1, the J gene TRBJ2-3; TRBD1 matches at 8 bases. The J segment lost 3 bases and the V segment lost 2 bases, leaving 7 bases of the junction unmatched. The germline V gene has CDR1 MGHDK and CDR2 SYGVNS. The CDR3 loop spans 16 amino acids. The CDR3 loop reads CASSERWTGMTDTQYF. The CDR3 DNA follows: TGTGCCAGCAGTGAACGATGGACAGGGATGACAGATACGCAGTATTTT.

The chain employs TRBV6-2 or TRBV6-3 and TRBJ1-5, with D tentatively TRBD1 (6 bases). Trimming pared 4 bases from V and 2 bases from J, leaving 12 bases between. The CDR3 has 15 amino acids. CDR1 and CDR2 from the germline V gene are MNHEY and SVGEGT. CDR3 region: CASSSLDSGNQPQHF. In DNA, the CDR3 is TGTGCCAGCAGTTCCTTGGACAGCGGCAATCAGCCCCAGCATTTT.